This TCR beta chain was captured in a study of early T cells in non-severe SARS-CoV-2 infection. One entry per CDR3 protein, called by TCRdb with MiXCR from the 5' RACE reads. The sample yields 69,000 or so distinct CDR3 sequences, 4.6% seen once. This clonotype was observed many times. The germline gives CDR1 SGHVS, CDR2 FQNEAQ. With V trimmed by 6 bases and J by 5 bases, 15 bases remained unmatched. The CDR3 is made up of 17 amino acids. This sequence originates from an adult who was a healthcare worker with PCR-confirmed SARS-CoV-2 infection or an uninfected control (not recorded which). The donor label of this sample is uncertain. The chain uses TRBV7-8 and TRBJ1-2; TRBD1 matches 10 bases. The specimen was whole blood, collected at baseline. CDR3 amino acids: CASSSRGQGPSRYGYTF. CDR3 nucleotides: TGTGCCAGCAGTTCCAGGGGACAGGGGCCTTCCCGATATGGCTACACCTTC.